This is a list of T cell receptor beta chains from one sample in a study of cytomegalovirus exposure and HLA in healthy donors. TCRdb's copy holds only in-frame clones and misses some; the assay was immunoSEQ multiplex PCR. The data hold around 100,000 clones, with about 80% observed a single time. The sequenced sample was PBMCs. These receptor sequences come from a female donor in good health and CMV-seropositive. Each CDR3 is given with its conserved first and last residue. Each record gives: D gene, V gene, clone size, J gene, CDR3 protein, CDR3 DNA. A D gene is named only where the DNA matches it firmly. Some rows mark clone size as missing; the rest say once, few, many or name a class of expanded clone.

d_gene: -
v_gene: TRBV28
abundance: -
j_gene: TRBJ2-1
CDR3aa: CASSFLYNEQFF
CDR3nt: TGTGCCAGCAGTTTCCTGTACAATGAGCAGTTCTTC

d_gene: TRBD1
v_gene: TRBV18
abundance: few
j_gene: TRBJ2-1
CDR3aa: CASSRQGPYNEQFF
CDR3nt: TGTGCCAGCTCACGACAGGGACCCTACAATGAGCAGTTCTTC

d_gene: TRBD2
v_gene: TRBV28
abundance: few
j_gene: TRBJ2-7
CDR3aa: CASSLGDGTSGSYEQYF
CDR3nt: TGTGCCAGCAGTTTGGGGGATGGGACTAGCGGGTCCTACGAGCAGTACTTC

d_gene: -
v_gene: TRBV9
abundance: -
j_gene: TRBJ1-5
CDR3aa: CASSVDSGGGNQPQHF
CDR3nt: TGTGCCAGCAGCGTAGATTCCGGAGGCGGCAATCAGCCCCAGCATTTT

d_gene: -
v_gene: TRBV27
abundance: -
j_gene: TRBJ1-1
CDR3aa: CASTRGRGTEAFF
CDR3nt: TGTGCCAGCACACGCGGGAGAGGCACTGAAGCTTTCTTT

d_gene: TRBD2
v_gene: TRBV7-3
abundance: once
j_gene: TRBJ2-1
CDR3aa: CASGLSGGPFDEQFF
CDR3nt: TGTGCCAGCGGCCTTTCGGGGGGGCCGTTTGATGAGCAGTTCTTC

d_gene: TRBD1
v_gene: TRBV27
abundance: -
j_gene: TRBJ2-5
CDR3aa: CASRTGREETQYF
CDR3nt: TGTGCCAGTCGGACAGGGAGAGAAGAGACCCAGTACTTC

d_gene: TRBD1
v_gene: TRBV5-1
abundance: -
j_gene: TRBJ2-1
CDR3aa: CASSLGWGEGQGAKEQFF
CDR3nt: TGCGCCAGCAGCCTAGGTTGGGGTGAGGGACAGGGGGCTAAGGAGCAGTTCTTC

d_gene: -
v_gene: TRBV5-4
abundance: few
j_gene: TRBJ2-1
CDR3aa: CASSPQGNSYNEQFF
CDR3nt: TGTGCCAGCAGTCCTCAGGGAAACTCGTACAATGAGCAGTTCTTC

d_gene: TRBD1
v_gene: TRBV29-1
abundance: few
j_gene: TRBJ2-7
CDR3aa: CSVDGQGVREQYF
CDR3nt: TGCAGCGTTGATGGACAGGGAGTGAGGGAGCAGTACTTC

d_gene: -
v_gene: TRBV7-3
abundance: -
j_gene: TRBJ1-1
CDR3aa: CASSLTAGPATEAFF
CDR3nt: TGTGCCAGCAGCTTAACCGCGGGGCCGGCAACTGAAGCTTTCTTT

d_gene: -
v_gene: TRBV5-1
abundance: few
j_gene: TRBJ2-2
CDR3aa: CASSVIGGDTGELFF
CDR3nt: TGCGCCAGCAGTGTGATAGGGGGGGACACCGGGGAGCTGTTTTTT

d_gene: -
v_gene: TRBV12-5
abundance: -
j_gene: TRBJ1-4
CDR3aa: CASGTGNNEKLFF
CDR3nt: TGTGCTAGTGGCACGGGGAATAATGAAAAACTGTTTTTT

d_gene: -
v_gene: TRBV30
abundance: -
j_gene: TRBJ2-3
CDR3aa: CAWSEGVITDTQYF
CDR3nt: TGTGCCTGGAGTGAGGGGGTCATCACAGATACGCAGTATTTT

d_gene: TRBD2
v_gene: TRBV2
abundance: -
j_gene: TRBJ2-5
CDR3aa: CASKRGTSGGRWETQYF
CDR3nt: TGTGCCAGCAAACGAGGGACTAGCGGGGGTCGGTGGGAGACTCAGTACTTC

d_gene: TRBD2
v_gene: TRBV29-1
abundance: -
j_gene: TRBJ2-5
CDR3aa: CSAGGGRETQYF
CDR3nt: TGCAGCGCCGGGGGGGGCCGGGAGACCCAGTACTTC

d_gene: -
v_gene: TRBV7-2
abundance: -
j_gene: TRBJ2-7
CDR3aa: CASSLYQGHYEQYF
CDR3nt: TGTGCCAGCAGCTTATACCAGGGCCACTACGAGCAGTACTTC

d_gene: TRBD1
v_gene: TRBV5-4
abundance: few
j_gene: TRBJ2-7
CDR3aa: CASTTGGGTGIYEQYF
CDR3nt: TGTGCCAGCACCACGGGGGGCGGGACAGGGATATACGAGCAGTACTTC

d_gene: TRBD1
v_gene: TRBV19
abundance: -
j_gene: TRBJ2-5
CDR3aa: CASSPHRGQDRKETQYF
CDR3nt: TGTGCCAGTAGTCCCCACAGGGGGCAAGACCGAAAAGAGACCCAGTACTTC

d_gene: TRBD2
v_gene: TRBV10-3
abundance: -
j_gene: TRBJ2-2
CDR3aa: CAISTGTGGTGELFF
CDR3nt: TGTGCCATCAGTACCGGGACGGGGGGCACCGGGGAGCTGTTTTTT

d_gene: -
v_gene: TRBV11-2
abundance: once
j_gene: TRBJ2-7
CDR3aa: CASSFVRAYEQYF
CDR3nt: TGTGCCAGCAGCTTTGTCAGGGCCTACGAGCAGTACTTC

d_gene: -
v_gene: TRBV18
abundance: -
j_gene: TRBJ2-3
CDR3aa: CASSRRNFLTDTQYF
CDR3nt: TGTGCCAGCTCCCGGAGGAATTTCCTCACAGATACGCAGTATTTT

d_gene: -
v_gene: TRBV6-6
abundance: -
j_gene: TRBJ1-4
CDR3aa: CASSYVQVPEKLFF
CDR3nt: TGTGCCAGCAGTTACGTCCAGGTTCCCGAAAAACTGTTTTTT

d_gene: -
v_gene: TRBV7-2
abundance: -
j_gene: TRBJ2-6
CDR3aa: CASGITTGSGANVLTF
CDR3nt: TGTGCCAGCGGGATAACGACGGGGTCTGGGGCCAACGTCCTGACTTTC

d_gene: TRBD1
v_gene: TRBV29-1
abundance: -
j_gene: TRBJ1-1
CDR3aa: CSAGTGGTEAFF
CDR3nt: TGCAGCGCTGGGACAGGGGGCACTGAAGCTTTCTTT

d_gene: -
v_gene: TRBV11-2
abundance: few
j_gene: TRBJ1-3
CDR3aa: CASSQEEGTIYF
CDR3nt: TGTGCCAGCAGCCAAGAGGAGGGCACCATATATTTT

d_gene: TRBD2
v_gene: TRBV5-1
abundance: -
j_gene: TRBJ2-7
CDR3aa: CASSLRPSGRDYEQYF
CDR3nt: TGCGCCAGCAGCTTGCGACCCAGCGGGAGGGACTACGAGCAGTACTTC

d_gene: TRBD1
v_gene: TRBV7-9
abundance: -
j_gene: TRBJ1-3
CDR3aa: CASSLNRGSGNTIYF
CDR3nt: TGTGCCAGCAGCTTAAACAGGGGGTCCGGAAACACCATATATTTT

d_gene: -
v_gene: TRBV7-2
abundance: -
j_gene: TRBJ2-1
CDR3aa: CASSLAPDEQFF
CDR3nt: TGTGCCAGCAGCTTAGCTCCGGATGAGCAGTTCTTC

d_gene: -
v_gene: TRBV6-1
abundance: few
j_gene: TRBJ2-1
CDR3aa: CASSESTTYNEQFF
CDR3nt: TGTGCCAGCAGTGAATCGACTACCTACAATGAGCAGTTCTTC

d_gene: TRBD2
v_gene: TRBV4-1
abundance: -
j_gene: TRBJ2-7
CDR3aa: CASSQAVGTSGREQYF
CDR3nt: TGCGCCAGCAGCCAAGCGGTGGGGACTAGCGGCCGCGAGCAGTACTTC

d_gene: TRBD2
v_gene: TRBV5-1
abundance: -
j_gene: TRBJ2-7
CDR3aa: CASRAGEGRYEQYF
CDR3nt: TGCGCCAGCAGGGCCGGGGAGGGCCGTTACGAGCAGTACTTC

d_gene: -
v_gene: TRBV7-2
abundance: few
j_gene: TRBJ1-6
CDR3aa: CASSLTDMVHF
CDR3nt: TGTGCCAGCAGCTTAACGGACATGGTCCACTTT

d_gene: -
v_gene: TRBV7-9
abundance: -
j_gene: TRBJ1-2
CDR3aa: CASSPTAIYGYTF
CDR3nt: TGTGCCAGCAGCCCGACAGCGATCTATGGCTACACCTTC

d_gene: TRBD1
v_gene: TRBV6-1
abundance: -
j_gene: TRBJ1-1
CDR3aa: CASKKDRVDHTEAFF
CDR3nt: TGTGCCAGCAAGAAGGACAGGGTGGATCACACTGAAGCTTTCTTT

d_gene: -
v_gene: TRBV5-4
abundance: -
j_gene: TRBJ1-3
CDR3aa: CASSPDSSGNTIYF
CDR3nt: TGTGCCAGCAGCCCCGACAGCTCTGGAAACACCATATATTTT

d_gene: -
v_gene: TRBV5-1
abundance: -
j_gene: TRBJ2-2
CDR3aa: CASSAGTLTGELFF
CDR3nt: TGCGCCAGCAGCGCCGGGACACTCACCGGGGAGCTGTTTTTT

d_gene: -
v_gene: TRBV6-5
abundance: -
j_gene: TRBJ1-5
CDR3aa: CASRLTQGQPQHF
CDR3nt: TGTGCCAGCAGACTCACCCAGGGTCAGCCCCAGCATTTT

d_gene: TRBD2
v_gene: TRBV25-1
abundance: -
j_gene: TRBJ2-5
CDR3aa: CASKTGGKARETQYF
CDR3nt: TGTGCCAGCAAGACGGGGGGGAAGGCGCGGGAGACCCAGTACTTC

d_gene: -
v_gene: TRBV5-1
abundance: -
j_gene: TRBJ2-5
CDR3aa: CASSPRSGREETQYF
CDR3nt: TGCGCCAGCAGCCCCCGTAGTGGGAGAGAGGAGACCCAGTACTTC

d_gene: TRBD2
v_gene: TRBV6-1
abundance: -
j_gene: TRBJ2-7
CDR3aa: CASSERASGRSNPEGYEQYF
CDR3nt: TGTGCCAGCAGTGAAAGGGCTAGCGGGAGGTCTAATCCGGAGGGCTACGAGCAGTACTTC

d_gene: -
v_gene: TRBV30
abundance: -
j_gene: TRBJ2-5
CDR3aa: CAWRYSYETQYF
CDR3nt: TGTGCCTGGAGGTATAGTTACGAGACCCAGTACTTC

d_gene: TRBD1
v_gene: TRBV7-9
abundance: -
j_gene: TRBJ1-6
CDR3aa: CASSLVGTGYTSPLHF
CDR3nt: TGTGCCAGCAGCTTAGTAGGGACAGGGTATACTTCACCCCTCCACTTT

d_gene: -
v_gene: TRBV6-5
abundance: once
j_gene: TRBJ2-2
CDR3aa: CASSGLNTGELFF
CDR3nt: TGTGCCAGTTCAGGTTTGAACACCGGGGAGCTGTTTTTT

d_gene: TRBD1
v_gene: TRBV6-4
abundance: -
j_gene: TRBJ2-7
CDR3aa: CASSGDSAYEQYF
CDR3nt: TGTGCCAGCAGTGGGGACAGTGCCTACGAGCAGTACTTC

d_gene: TRBD2
v_gene: TRBV2
abundance: -
j_gene: TRBJ2-1
CDR3aa: CASSGLVHNEQFF
CDR3nt: TGTGCCAGCAGCGGACTAGTCCACAATGAGCAGTTCTTC

d_gene: TRBD1
v_gene: TRBV9
abundance: -
j_gene: TRBJ1-4
CDR3aa: CASSVDDGQGAVYEKLFF
CDR3nt: TGTGCCAGCAGCGTAGACGATGGACAGGGGGCGGTGTATGAAAAACTGTTTTTT

d_gene: TRBD1
v_gene: TRBV4-1
abundance: -
j_gene: TRBJ1-3
CDR3aa: CASSQVRTGASSGNTIYF
CDR3nt: TGCGCCAGCAGCCAAGTAAGGACAGGCGCGAGCTCTGGAAACACCATATATTTT

d_gene: -
v_gene: TRBV6-5
abundance: -
j_gene: TRBJ1-4
CDR3aa: CASNEQGPNEKLFF
CDR3nt: TGTGCCAGCAACGAACAGGGACCTAATGAAAAACTGTTTTTT

d_gene: -
v_gene: TRBV5-5
abundance: -
j_gene: TRBJ1-2
CDR3aa: CASSLGRQDGHTF
CDR3nt: TGTGCCAGCAGCTTGGGGAGACAGGACGGGCACACCTTC

d_gene: TRBD1
v_gene: TRBV6-1
abundance: -
j_gene: TRBJ2-1
CDR3aa: CASSERERGLYNEQFF
CDR3nt: TGTGCCAGCAGTGAGAGGGAGAGGGGGCTTTACAATGAGCAGTTCTTC

d_gene: -
v_gene: TRBV2
abundance: -
j_gene: TRBJ2-1
CDR3aa: CASTGYNEQFF
CDR3nt: TGTGCCAGCACGGGGTACAATGAGCAGTTCTTC

d_gene: -
v_gene: TRBV7-8
abundance: -
j_gene: TRBJ1-3
CDR3aa: CASSRTWSSGNTIYF
CDR3nt: TGTGCCAGCAGCCGGACATGGAGCTCTGGAAACACCATATATTTT